The 26 T cell receptor beta chains presented below share a single source sample, sequenced in a study of CD8 T cells in ankylosing spondylitis. TCRdb passed the 5' RACE reads through MiXCR, listing each CDR3 protein once. The data hold over 450,000 distinct CDR3 sequences, with about an eighth observed a single time. Their antigen targets remain unknown. Overall study results and limits: A TCR beta motif of roughly eight highly homologous variants seemed to mark ankylosing spondylitis blood.

Input material: blood, either unsorted or a sorted T cell fraction (not recorded which). These receptors originate from a male donor with ankylosing spondylitis.

This clonotype has a handful of counts. The rearrangement joins TRBV12-5 to TRBJ1-1; TRBD1 might be the D (6 bases). Germline assignment: CDR1 LGHNT and CDR2 FRNRAP. The CDR3 is 13 residues long. The V end lost 7 bases, the J end lost 2 bases, and 11 bases lay between the germline ends. CDR3 in amino acids: CASAPGHNTEAFF. The DNA for the CDR3 is TGTGCTAGTGCCCCGGGACACAACACTGAAGCTTTCTTT.

This clonotype was seen a single time. This chain connects TRBV5-4 to TRBJ2-1; maybe TRBD1 (5 bases). Looked up from germline, CDR1 is SGHNT and CDR2 is YYREEE (reference sequence). The CDR3 covers 13 residues. With 2 bases removed from V and 7 bases from J, the gap between germline ends came to 10 bases. In nucleotides, the CDR3 is TGTGCCAGCAGCTTATTTGCAGGGAATGAGCAGTTCTTC. This encodes CASSLFAGNEQFF.

This chain links TRBV24-1 with TRBJ1-1; 9 nucleotides line up with TRBD1. There are 14 residues in the CDR3. The V and J ends lost 5 bases and 7 bases, in that order; junction bases with no gene match: 7. The V gene's germline CDR1 is KGHDR and CDR2 SFDVKD. In DNA, the CDR3 is TGTGCCACCAGTGCCGGGACAGGGTCCGATGAAGCTTTCTTT. It encodes CATSAGTGSDEAFF.

This clonotype was seen more than once but under ten times. The chain has TRBV10-3 and TRBJ2-1; perhaps TRBD2 as D (6 bases). The germline V gene has CDR1 ENHRY and CDR2 SYGVKD. Between the trimmed V and J ends, which lost 3 bases and 3 bases, there was a span of 24 bases. The CDR3 has 19 residues. CDR3 region: CAISEDPRVKEGFYNEQFF. CDR3 DNA sequence: TGTGCCATCAGTGAAGATCCGAGGGTGAAGGAGGGTTTCTACAATGAGCAGTTCTTC.

V usage is TRBV20-1 and J usage is TRBJ2-1, with D perhaps matching TRBD1 (5 bases). Germline-derived CDR1 and CDR2 are DFQATT and SNEGSKA (reference sequence). CDR3 length: 14 residues. The V and J ends lost 4 bases and 0 bases respectively, with 10 bases between them. The CDR3 DNA follows: TGCAGTGCTACAAAGGGGTACTCCTACAATGAGCAGTTCTTC. Translating it yields CSATKGYSYNEQFF.

The chain recombines TRBV20-1 with TRBJ2-7; 11 bases line up with TRBD2. Germline CDR1 DFQATT, CDR2 SNEGSKA (reference sequence). V was pared by 3 bases and J by 5 bases, with 9 bases of the junction left unmatched. The CDR3 is made up of 15 amino acids. CDR3 in DNA: TGCAGTGCTAGTAAACTAGCGGGAGCAGGAGACGAGCAGTACTTC. Translation: CSASKLAGAGDEQYF.

The V call is TRBV5-6, the J call TRBJ2-3; the match to TRBD2 covers 10 bases. The ends lost 4 bases at V and 3 bases at J; junction bases unmatched: 17. Germline values: CDR1 SGHDT, CDR2 YYEEEE. This CDR3 has 19 amino acids. CDR3 protein: CASSPSGTSVAEGTDTQYF. The CDR3, as DNA: TGTGCCAGCAGCCCCTCCGGGACTAGCGTAGCGGAAGGGACAGATACGCAGTATTTT.

The chain is built from TRBV7-2 and TRBJ2-2; a possible D gene is TRBD2 (5 bases). The CDR3 loop spans 17 amino acids. Between the trimmed V and J ends, which lost 5 bases and 3 bases, there was a span of 19 bases. Germline V gene data show CDR1 as SGHTA and CDR2 as FQGNSA. Here the CDR3 reads CASSPLGPSRYTGELFF. CDR3 bases: TGTGCCAGCAGCCCCCTCGGTCCTAGCAGATACACCGGGGAGCTGTTTTTT.

The chain uses TRBV25-1 and TRBJ2-5; D gene ambiguous. The CDR3 length is 14 residues. The V gene lost 1 base and the J gene lost 1 base, with 7 bases spanning the gap. Germline V CDR1 and CDR2: MGHDK, SYGVNS. CDR3 DNA: TGTGCCAGCAGTGAATTTGCAGGCCAAGAGACCCAGTACTTC. Translation: CASSEFAGQETQYF.

The V and J genes are TRBV6-1 and TRBJ2-1, with D maybe TRBD1 (6 bases). Deletions cut 6 bases from V and 0 bases from J, with 18 bases between. The length of the CDR3 is 17 residues. Germline V lookup: CDR1 MNHNS, CDR2 SASEGT. As DNA, the CDR3 is TGTGCCAGCAGCCCCCTACTGACGGACAGCTCCTACAATGAGCAGTTCTTC. Protein product: CASSPLLTDSSYNEQFF.

CDR3 in amino acids: CASSVGRRSSGNTIYF. CDR3 nucleotide sequence: TGTGCCAGCAGTGTAGGGCGCCGGAGCTCTGGAAACACCATATATTTT. The chain employs TRBV12-3 or TRBV12-4 and TRBJ1-3; D uncertain. Trimming took off 5 bases at V and 0 bases at J, with 14 bases between the two ends. CDR3 length: 16 residues.

This clonotype came up many times. The rearrangement uses TRBV5-6 and TRBJ2-3, with D possibly being TRBD1 (6 bases). CDR3 length: 15 amino acids. The germline CDR1 and CDR2 sequences are SGHDT and YYEEEE. V was clipped by 3 bases and J by 0 bases, with 11 bases between them. The CDR3 DNA is TGTGCCAGCAGCTCAGGGGCGGGTAGCACAGATACGCAGTATTTT. Its translation: CASSSGAGSTDTQYF.

This clonotype has more than one count but fewer than ten. The chain uses TRBV18 and TRBJ2-1, with 8 bases that match TRBD2. After removal of 3 bases from V and 7 bases from J, the junction contained 2 bases not matched to a gene. Germline V CDR1 and CDR2: KGHSH, LQKENI. The CDR3 is 13 amino acids. The CDR3 region has the DNA TGTGCCAGCTCACCGGGACTAGTTAATGAGCAGTTCTTC. Its protein is CASSPGLVNEQFF.

The rearrangement uses TRBV30 and TRBJ2-1, with 8 bases aligning to TRBD1. The junction had 6 bases not matched to a gene; V was cut back by 1 base and J by 10 bases. The germline V gene encodes CDR1 GTSNPN and CDR2 SVGIG (reference sequence). The CDR3 contains 13 residues. Here the CDR3 DNA reads TGTGCCTGGAGTGGGCAGGGGGCATGGGAGCAGTTCTTC. Amino acid sequence: CAWSGQGAWEQFF.

The chain recombines TRBV5-6 with TRBJ2-7; D possibly matches TRBD1 or TRBD2 (5 bases each). Germline CDR1 is SGHDT and CDR2 is YYEEEE. The CDR3 has 15 amino acids. V gave up 5 bases and J gave up 9 bases, with 24 bases separating them. DNA for the CDR3: TGTGCCAGCAGGACCCGGGCCAGGGATGAGGGTTGGCAGTACTTC. It is translated as CASRTRARDEGWQYF.

The chain is built from TRBV3-1 and TRBJ2-3, with 8 nucleotides matching TRBD2. The germline gives CDR1 LGHDT, CDR2 YNNKEL (reference sequence). Trimming cost V 4 bases and J 2 bases; bases outside gene matches: 5. The CDR3 totals 15 residues. CDR3 nucleotide sequence: TGTGCCAGCAGCCTACTAGCGGACACCACAGATACGCAGTATTTT. Translated: CASSLLADTTDTQYF.

This clonotype has a handful of counts. The chain couples TRBV2 to TRBJ2-7; 10 positions match TRBD1. The CDR3 runs to 15 residues. V was pared by 9 bases and J by 5 bases, with 13 bases of the junction left unmatched. The germline V gene encodes CDR1 SNHLY and CDR2 FYNNEI. The CDR3 loop reads CASCERTGGSHEQYV. The CDR3 coding sequence is TGTGCCAGTTGTGAGAGGACAGGGGGTTCCCACGAGCAGTACGTC.

This clonotype occurred many times. This chain connects TRBV10-3 to TRBJ2-7, with D perhaps TRBD1 or TRBD2 (5 bases each). Trimming left V 5 bases short and J 2 bases short, with 10 bases between. The germline V gene has CDR1 ENHRY and CDR2 SYGVKD. The CDR3 has 13 amino acids. CDR3 amino acids: CAISRDVTYEQYF. CDR3 nucleotide sequence: TGTGCCATCAGTAGGGACGTCACCTACGAGCAGTACTTC.

This clonotype was observed many times. The chain couples TRBV4-1 to TRBJ1-6; tentative D call: TRBD1 (5 bases). CDR3 size: 16 residues. Per germline, CDR1 MGHRA and CDR2 YSYEKL. Deletions cut 4 bases from V and 9 bases from J, with 19 bases between. DNA for the CDR3: TGCGCCAGCAGCCCATTTAGGGGAGGAGAAGGTTCACCCCTCCACTTT. Translation: CASSPFRGGEGSPLHF.

This clonotype has ten or more counts. The chain couples TRBV4-2 to TRBJ2-3; 7 bases match TRBD2. Germline V gene data show CDR1 as LGHNA and CDR2 as YNFKEQ. CDR3 length: 16 amino acids. V was clipped by 1 base and J by 2 bases; unmatched bases: 6. The CDR3 nucleotides read TGTGCCAGCAGCCAAGTTCAGCGGGAAACCACAGATACGCAGTATTTT. It codes for CASSQVQRETTDTQYF.

In its sample, this clonotype was seen many times. V gene TRBV12-3 or TRBV12-4 combines with J gene TRBJ1-1; D unclear. The CDR3 has 13 residues. Deletions cut 2 bases from V and 1 base from J, with 5 bases between. The CDR3 nucleotides read TGTGCCAGCAGTTTACGGAAGAACACTGAAGCTTTCTTT. It encodes CASSLRKNTEAFF.

A note on this clonotype: At one end, the junction sequence differs from germline, possibly due to a read error. The chain uses TRBV5-6 and TRBJ2-5, with unresolved D. Germline V gives CDR1 SGHDT, CDR2 YYEEEE. The CDR3 spans 13 residues. The CDR3 protein is CASGFEVQETQYF. The CDR3 DNA is TGTGCCAGCGGCTTCGAGGTCCAAGAGACCCAGTACTTC.

This clonotype was picked up a small number of times. The genes are TRBV5-1 and TRBJ1-4; D is ambiguous. Germline V gene lookup returns CDR1 SGHRS and CDR2 YFSETQ. The CDR3 loop spans 13 amino acids. Trimming took 7 bases from V and 0 from J, leaving 7 bases between them. DNA of the CDR3: TGCGCCAGCCGGCTCGCAACTAATGAAAAACTGTTTTTT. Its protein product is CASRLATNEKLFF.

CDR3 DNA sequence: TGTGCCAGCAGTGCCTCTCTATCGTTAGGGGGAGTCGATGGCTACACCTTC. Translating it yields CASSASLSLGGVDGYTF. The chain joins TRBV6-1 to TRBJ1-2, with a tentative D call TRBD1 (6 bases). Between the trimmed V and J ends, which lost 4 bases and 6 bases, there was a span of 24 bases. Germline values: CDR1 MNHNS, CDR2 SASEGT. The CDR3 spans 17 residues.

The chain employs TRBV5-6 and TRBJ2-3, with TRBD2 identical over 9 bases. The trim removed 2 bases at V and 2 bases at J, leaving 9 bases unmatched. Germline V lookup: CDR1 SGHDT, CDR2 YYEEEE. The CDR3 runs 17 residues. This chain's CDR3 is CASSFRPLAGFTDTQYF. The CDR3 DNA is TGTGCCAGCAGCTTCCGTCCACTAGCGGGCTTCACAGATACGCAGTATTTT.

The chain joins TRBV11-2 to TRBJ2-5; 8 nucleotides line up with TRBD2. This CDR3 comprises 15 residues. Germline CDR1 SGHAT, CDR2 FQNNGV. With 7 bases clipped from V and 2 bases from J, the junction kept 9 bases outside the gene matches. The CDR3 DNA follows: TGTGCCAGCACAGCGGGAGAGGTCATTCAAGAGACCCAGTACTTC. Translating it yields CASTAGEVIQETQYF.